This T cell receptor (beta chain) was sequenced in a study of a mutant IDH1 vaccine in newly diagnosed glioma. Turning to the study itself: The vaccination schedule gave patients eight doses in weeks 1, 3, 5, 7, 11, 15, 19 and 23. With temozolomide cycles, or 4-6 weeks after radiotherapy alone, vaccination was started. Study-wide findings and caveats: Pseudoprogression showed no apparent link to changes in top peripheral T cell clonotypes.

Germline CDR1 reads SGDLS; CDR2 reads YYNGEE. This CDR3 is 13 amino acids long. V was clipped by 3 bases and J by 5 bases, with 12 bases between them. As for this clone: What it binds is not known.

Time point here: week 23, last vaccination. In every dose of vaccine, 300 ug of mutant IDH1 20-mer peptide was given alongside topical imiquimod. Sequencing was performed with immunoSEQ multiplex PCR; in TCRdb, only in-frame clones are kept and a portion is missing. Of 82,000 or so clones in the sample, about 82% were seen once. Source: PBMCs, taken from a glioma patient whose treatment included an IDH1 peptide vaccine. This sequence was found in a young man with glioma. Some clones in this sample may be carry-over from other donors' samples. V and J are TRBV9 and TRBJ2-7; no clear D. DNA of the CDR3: TGTGCCAGCAGCGGGGCCGTGTTGAACGAGCAGTACTTC. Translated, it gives CASSGAVLNEQYF.